The 25 T cell receptor beta chains given below trace back to one sample, sequenced in a study of T cells in Graves' hyperthyroidism and ophthalmopathy. The CDR3 regions of TCR beta were amplified from RNA transcripts. Using the HTBI primer set, a first-round RT-PCR was run on the TCR CDR3. TCRdb recomputed calls from the multiplex PCR reads with MiXCR, one row per CDR3 protein. The sample has 350,000 to 450,000 distinct CDR3 sequences; over 13% are singletons. The sample comprised blood. The receptors here all came from a man in his fifties or sixties with Graves' ophthalmopathy.

The chain combines TRBV4-1 with TRBJ2-7, with TRBD1 matching 9 bases. The CDR3 contains 17 residues. V gave up 2 bases and J gave up 2 bases; unmatched junction bases: 10. Germline CDR1 and CDR2: MGHRA and YSYEKL. CDR3: CASSQRHPGTGTYEQYF. DNA of the CDR3: TGCGCCAGCAGCCAACGACACCCCGGGACAGGGACCTACGAGCAGTACTTC.

This clonotype was counted ten times or more. The CDR3 reads CASSRRVQDRARETQYF. The CDR3 DNA reads TGTGCCAGCTCACGTAGAGTACAGGACAGGGCCCGGGAGACCCAGTACTTC. The genes are TRBV18 and TRBJ2-5, with 8 bases matching TRBD1. V lost 4 bases, J lost 5 bases, and 15 bases stayed unmatched. CDR3 size: 17 residues. Per the germline V gene, CDR1 is KGHSH and CDR2 is LQKENI.

The chain couples TRBV27 to TRBJ2-5; D might be TRBD2 (6 bases). CDR1 is MNHEY and CDR2 is SMNVEV in the germline V gene (reference sequence). The CDR3 length is 12 residues. V was trimmed by 4 bases and J by 12 bases, leaving 15 bases between them. The CDR3 DNA is TGTGCCAGCAGTTCGCCGTTAGGCGGGGAGTACTTC. Protein product: CASSSPLGGEYF.

This clonotype was detected only once. This sequence joins TRBV3-1 and TRBJ1-4; D not certain. V was clipped by 8 bases and J by 2 bases, with 24 bases between them. The CDR3 consists of 18 residues. Germline loops: CDR1 LGHDT, CDR2 YNNKEL (reference sequence). The CDR3 DNA sequence: TGTGCCAGCTCACCCCGGAGCGCGGGGATAGACACTAATGAAAAACTGTTTTTT. This gives the protein CASSPRSAGIDTNEKLFF.

The chain has TRBV19 and TRBJ1-2, with D perhaps matching TRBD1 (5 bases). Trimming removed 2 bases from V and 4 bases from J, with 8 bases in between. Germline V gene lookup returns CDR1 LNHDA and CDR2 SQIVND (reference sequence). This CDR3 region has 13 residues. This chain's CDR3 is CASSITGAYGYTF. DNA of the CDR3: TGTGCCAGTAGTATAACAGGCGCCTATGGCTACACCTTC.

The chain couples TRBV9 to TRBJ1-3; the D gene is possibly TRBD1 (6 bases). Per the germline V gene, CDR1 is SGDLS and CDR2 is YYNGEE. The CDR3 has 17 residues. V shed 3 bases and J shed 2 bases, with 18 bases lying between them. As DNA, the CDR3 is TGTGCCAGCAGCGGAACAGGGTGGGGCGATGCTGGAAACACCATATATTTT. Encoded protein: CASSGTGWGDAGNTIYF.

The V and J genes are TRBV20-1 and TRBJ1-1; TRBD1 might be the D (6 bases). This CDR3 spans 14 amino acids. Germline V CDR1 and CDR2: DFQATT, SNEGSKA (reference sequence). V was shortened by 5 bases and J by 3 bases, with 16 bases between the two germline ends. CDR3 sequence reads: CSAQEDSVYTEAFF. The CDR3 region has the DNA TGCAGTGCTCAAGAGGACAGCGTCTACACTGAAGCTTTCTTT.

Turning to this clonotype: The germline gene is not matched at one end of the junction; a read error may be the cause. The chain has TRBV6-1 and TRBJ2-7; D unclear. This CDR3 comprises 16 residues. Germline CDR1 MNHNS, CDR2 SASEGT. Here the CDR3 reads CASSEGGHPARNEQYF. DNA for the CDR3: TGTGCCAGCAGCGAAGGCGGTCACCCGGCGCGCAACGAGCAGTACTTC.

The V and J genes are TRBV4-2 and TRBJ2-1; 15 bases are shared with TRBD2. The CDR3 has 21 amino acids. J was trimmed by 1 base and V by 0 bases; bases with no gene match: 10. Germline V gene data show CDR1 as LGHNA and CDR2 as YNFKEQ. As DNA, the CDR3 is TGTGCCAGCAGCCAAGATTTCGCCGGGACTAGCGGGAGGCGGTCCTACAATGAGCAGTTCTTC. The encoded protein is CASSQDFAGTSGRRSYNEQFF.

The table lists this clonotype with a few counts. The J gene is TRBJ1-5, the V gene TRBV12-3 or TRBV12-4; TRBD1 might be the D (6 bases). CDR3 length: 14 residues. V lost 6 bases to trimming and J lost 4 bases, with 13 bases between them. CDR3 nucleotide sequence: TGTGCCAGCAGGGGGGGGGCCCTTAATCAGCCCCAGCATTTT. This translates into CASRGGALNQPQHF.

J is TRBJ2-1 and V is TRBV3-1, with D possibly TRBD1 on 5 matching bases. Germline CDR1 is LGHDT and CDR2 is YNNKEL (reference sequence). The CDR3 contains 12 residues. V dropped 3 bases and J dropped 9 bases, with 9 bases sitting between them. The CDR3 DNA sequence: TGTGCCAGCAGCCACGCCCAGGGTGAGCAGTTCTTC. Its protein product is CASSHAQGEQFF.

This clonotype was detected a few times. The V call is TRBV6-1, the J call TRBJ2-2; D may match TRBD1 or TRBD2 (5 bases each). The CDR3 contains 13 residues. V lost 5 bases and J 7 bases, leaving 11 bases between the germline ends. CDR1 is MNHNS, CDR2 SASEGT, per germline. CDR3 amino acids: CASSIGTSGELFF. CDR3 nucleotides: TGTGCCAGCAGTATCGGGACCAGCGGGGAGCTGTTTTTT.

The genes are TRBV4-2 and TRBJ2-1; D unclear. The CDR3 covers 13 residues. Trimming stripped 1 base from V and 11 bases from J, with 12 bases between. Germline CDR1 reads LGHNA; CDR2 reads YNFKEQ. As DNA, the CDR3 is TGTGCCAGCAGCCAAGTTGGTGCTGACAAGCAGTTCTTC. It encodes CASSQVGADKQFF.

This clonotype has ten or more counts. The chain combines TRBV25-1 with TRBJ2-1; D gene ambiguous. Trimming stripped 4 bases from V and 3 bases from J, with 1 base between. Germline assignment: CDR1 MGHDK and CDR2 SYGVNS. This CDR3 is built from 11 residues. In DNA form, the CDR3 reads TGTGCCAGCAGTGTCTACAATGAGCAGTTCTTC. This sequence encodes CASSVYNEQFF. Filled out from reference TRBV25-1 and TRBJ2-1, the complete variable domain reads EADIYQTPRYLVIGTGKKITLECSQTMGHDKMYWYQQDPGMELHLIHYSYGVNSTEKGDLSSESTVSRIRTEHFPLTLESARPSHTSQYLCASSVYNEQFFGPGTRLTVL.

This clonotype was observed at least ten times. The chain employs TRBV10-1 and TRBJ2-7, with D possibly being TRBD1 (5 bases). This CDR3 has 13 amino acids. Germline CDR1 and CDR2: WNHNN and SYGVQD (reference sequence). The V end lost 3 bases, the J end lost 3 bases, and 9 bases lay between the germline ends. For the CDR3, the DNA is TGCGCCAGCAGTGAACAGGTCGGCTACGAGCAGTACTTC. Protein: CASSEQVGYEQYF.

The chain recombines TRBV19 with TRBJ1-2; D not resolved. The length of the CDR3 is 12 residues. Germline V CDR1 and CDR2: LNHDA, SQIVND (reference sequence). The germline V and J ends were trimmed by 6 bases and 8 bases, with 13 bases remaining between them. The CDR3 sequence is CASRGPPGGYTF. The CDR3 DNA reads as TGTGCCAGTAGAGGACCCCCCGGGGGCTACACCTTC.

The sample holds a few counts of this clonotype. This chain connects TRBV6-1 to TRBJ2-7, with 9 bases fitting TRBD1. Trimming cost V 4 bases and J 3 bases; bases outside gene matches: 7. Looked up from germline, CDR1 is MNHNS and CDR2 is SASEGT. The CDR3 length is 15 residues. CDR3 protein: CASSVTGTGLYEQYF. CDR3 sequence (DNA): TGTGCCAGCAGTGTCACCGGGACAGGGCTCTACGAGCAGTACTTC.

This clonotype has at least ten counts. The chain uses TRBV13 and TRBJ2-5; 9 nucleotides align to TRBD1. V shed 8 bases and J 13 bases; nucleotides not matched to a gene: 14. CDR3 size: 13 residues. Germline V gene data show CDR1 as PRHDT and CDR2 as FYEKMQ (reference sequence). The CDR3 is CASSIGTGRGLYF. The CDR3 DNA reads TGTGCCAGCTCAATCGGGACAGGGAGAGGTCTGTACTTC.

Only a few counts were recorded for this clonotype. A read error may explain this, as a much larger clone is one base away. The CDR3 does not end in the conserved phenylalanine or tryptophan, so this is likely a read error. The chain recombines TRBV7-8 with TRBJ1-1; D uncertain. The CDR3 is 13 amino acids. Trimming removed 5 bases from V and 2 bases from J, with 9 bases in between. The germline gives CDR1 SGHVS, CDR2 FQNEAQ. CDR3 protein: CASSRTRNTEAFL. The CDR3 DNA sequence: TGTGCCAGCAGCCGAACCAGAAACACTGAAGCTTTCCTT.

This clonotype showed up many times. The V gene is TRBV6-2 or TRBV6-3, the J gene TRBJ2-7, with 9 bases matching TRBD1. This CDR3 comprises 16 residues. The ends lost 6 bases at V and 3 bases at J; junction bases unmatched: 12. Germline CDR1 and CDR2: MNHEY and SVGEGT. CDR3 sequence (DNA): TGTGCCAGCAGAACCGGGACAGGGAAGGTAGTCTACGAGCAGTACTTC. This translates into CASRTGTGKVVYEQYF.

This clonotype was seen many times. V and J are TRBV5-1 and TRBJ1-1, with 8 bases fitting TRBD1. The CDR3 is 18 residues long. Losses at the gene ends were 4 bases for V and 4 bases for J; bases not matched to a gene: 18. The germline V gene has CDR1 SGHRS and CDR2 YFSETQ. The CDR3 loop reads CASSGTGGVRLGVTEAFF. For the CDR3, the DNA is TGCGCCAGCAGCGGAACAGGGGGTGTACGACTGGGGGTCACTGAAGCTTTCTTT.

Ten or more counts support this clonotype. The chain has TRBV24-1 and TRBJ2-1; 11 nucleotides line up with TRBD2. J lost 9 bases, V lost 9 bases, and 15 bases had no gene match. Looked up from germline, CDR1 is KGHDR and CDR2 is SFDVKD. The CDR3 covers 16 residues. The CDR3 bases are TGTGCCACCCCATATGGCCTAGCGGGAGGTTTTTGTGAGCAGTTCTTC. Encoded protein: CATPYGLAGGFCEQFF.

This clonotype was counted many times. This rearrangement joins TRBV9 to TRBJ2-7; D is unclear. This CDR3 region has 16 residues. Deletions cut 4 bases from V and 6 bases from J, with 23 bases between. Germline V gives CDR1 SGDLS, CDR2 YYNGEE. For the CDR3, the DNA is TGTGCCAGCAGCCAATCCCTAGACATTACGCTAGGCGAGCAGTACTTC. Its protein is CASSQSLDITLGEQYF.

The chain links TRBV3-1 to TRBJ2-1; 8 nucleotides align to TRBD1. This CDR3 has 14 residues. Germline values: CDR1 LGHDT, CDR2 YNNKEL (reference sequence). Germline trimming cut 0 bases from V and 10 bases from J; bases unmatched to any gene: 5. As DNA, the CDR3 is TGTGCCAGCAGCCAAGAGGGACAGGTCCGGGAGCAGTTCTTC. Its translation: CASSQEGQVREQFF.

The genes are TRBV19 and TRBJ2-1; 12 positions match TRBD2. J was trimmed by 5 bases and V by 3 bases; bases with no gene match: 5. Germline V gives CDR1 LNHDA, CDR2 SQIVND (reference sequence). CDR3 size: 16 residues. For the CDR3, the DNA is TGTGCCAGTAGTATTACTAGCGGGAGGCTAAACAATGAGCAGTTCTTC. This encodes CASSITSGRLNNEQFF.